The present entry profiles one T cell receptor (beta chain) with its context. Its antigen remains undetermined. Base qualities were left out, and no much larger clone turns up one base away. The data originate from a study of T cell responses to AZD1222 COVID-19 vaccine (dated by TCRdb to about 2021). About the study as a whole: TCR sequencing covered over 230 trial participants: 200 to 220 given two doses of AZD1222 and about 26 given two doses of MenACWY control vaccine. Trial participants were enrolled by age into 18-55, 56-69 and 70-plus year subgroups, with around 150, 28 and 57 TCR-sequenced participants respectively. General study outcomes and caveats: The 56-69-year group was small, and its depth increase did not reach significance, likely because of low power. Conclusions about previously exposed vaccinees were limited because only a handful of AZD1222 recipients were SARS-CoV-2 seropositive at baseline. Participants were mostly white British and included more females than males, and it was suggested by the authors that clonal diversity may have been underestimated. After two AZD1222 doses, spike-specific TCR breadth and depth were significantly higher than at day 0 and than in MenACWY recipients. Epitopes outside the regions mutated in the B.1.351 and B.1.1.7 variants were reportedly recognized by nearly half of the unique spike-specific TCRs. CD4 TCRs associated with the vaccine covered the entire spike protein, and the dominant responses were in regions 160-218 and 743-854. Because no samples from the day 14 peak response were available, repertoires could be characterized only after the peak T cell response.

In light of the paper, this sample's time point label describes: about 28 days (+/-7) after the second vaccine dose. The treatment or condition label, read with the paper, signifies: meningococcal conjugate vaccine given as trial control. Samples from vaccinated people were obtained from the UK trials COV001 and COV002, which included a single-blind randomized controlled phase 2/3 trial of AZD1222 (ChAdOx1 nCoV-19) in healthy adults. For TCRbeta chain sequencing, PBMC samples were collected from trial participants at day 0 and at day 28 after the second dose. The CDR3 regions of human TCRbeta chains were analyzed by immunosequencing. Concerning the study's data processing: Repertoire TCRs were checked for matches against a reference library of SARS-CoV-2-specific TCRs that had been generated using the MIRA antigen-specificity platform. Breadth was defined as the fraction of unique TCRs that were SARS-CoV-2-associated. Depth was defined as the fraction of total T cells that were SARS-CoV-2-associated. Using the MIRA data, each spike-specific TCR was assigned both to the spike region to which the TCR was reactive and to a CD4 or CD8 class. Log10-transformed breadth and depth values were compared by one-way ANOVA with Sidak's multiple comparisons tests. TCRdb mirrors the immuneACCESS table, restricted to in-frame sequences. Some clones are absent from its copies; in checked studies, under half trace to an unresolved V gene, and the reason for the others is unknown. V and J calls and clone size are those listed in that table; D and trimming were worked out from the DNA. The sample includes about 210,000 clones, with less than 95% observed a single time. Clones ranked in the top ten supply approximately 1.5% of the sample.

Here the sequenced sample was peripheral blood, taken 28 days after the second dose of the MenACWY control vaccine. This clonotype was obtained from an adult who received the MenACWY meningococcal vaccine as a control.

The nucleotide sequence reads TGTGCCAGCAGTTACTCGACAGACAAAGGGGGGGAGCTGTTTTTT. Its coded protein is CASSYSTDKGGELFF. Recombination linked TRBV6-5 to TRBJ2-2, with TRBD1 tentatively as D gene (5 bases match). The CDR3 holds 15 amino acids from the cysteine to the phenylalanine. Of the read, only the CDR3 DNA is kept; its 45 bases are in frame from base 1. V sheds 0 bases and J sheds 8 bases, leaving 13 bases between their ends. CDR1 and CDR2 were assigned from the germline V gene as MNHEY and SVGAGI.